This section outlines one T cell receptor (beta chain) sequence together with its context. Its antigen remains unknown. The germline V gene encodes CDR1 SGHRS and CDR2 YFSETQ. This CDR3 is 14 amino acids long. Trimming at V came to 2 bases and at J to 12 bases, leaving 8 bases not matched to a gene. The data stem from a study of cytomegalovirus exposure and HLA in healthy donors. Points from the study as a whole: Later findings reportedly placed an Asian-associated ancestry cluster below the approximately 620-donor mean for N-insertions. In a later analysis, TCR beta V- and J-gene trimming showed a link to a missense DCLRE1C variant.

A multiplex PCR was run with 60 Vbeta primers and 13 Jbeta primers. Profiled with immunoSEQ multiplex PCR; TCRdb holds only in-frame clones, not every one. The table shows 150,000 to 200,000 clones, with 60% to 80% occurring only once. Material: PBMCs. The sequence was obtained from a man aged 30 to 39 in good health and CMV-seropositive. The rearrangement uses TRBV5-1 and TRBJ1-2; the match to TRBD1 covers 12 bases. CDR3 residues: CASSFGTGGAGDTF. The CDR3 region has the DNA TGCGCCAGCAGCTTCGGGACAGGGGGCGCCGGGGACACCTTC.